The T cell receptor beta chain under discussion was sequenced for a study of post-analysis software for immune sequencing data. The germline CDR1 and CDR2 sequences are SGHVS and FNYEAQ. The V gene end was trimmed by 3 bases and the J gene end by 11 bases; junction bases not matched to a gene: 8. The CDR3 runs to 15 residues. Findings and limits, study-wide: Among five TRBV segments more frequent in patients than controls were TRBV5-6, TRBV5-1 and TRBV20-1.

With respect to this clonotype: Antigen specificity is unknown.

Incorporated into the TCR beta cDNA libraries were unique molecular identifiers, which served to reduce PCR and sequencing biases. TCRdb reprocessed the PCR reads via MiXCR and lists one record per CDR3 protein. The sample includes almost 700,000 distinct CDR3 sequences, more than 50% of them seen just once. The TCR sequence derives from a girl aged 2 to 9 with multiple sclerosis. The chain employs TRBV7-6 and TRBJ2-5; TRBD2 matches 14 bases. Sequencing was performed on blood. The CDR3 is CASSLAGLAGEEQYF. Here the CDR3 DNA reads TGTGCCAGCAGCTTGGCGGGACTAGCGGGAGAGGAGCAGTACTTC.